Sequencing of this TCR beta chain was carried out in a study of human T cells and chemical hapten exposure. This CDR3 has 20 residues. Trimming at V came to 1 base and at J to 0 bases, leaving 10 bases not matched to a gene. The germline gives CDR1 PRHDT, CDR2 FYEKMQ (reference sequence). One entry per CDR3 protein results from TCRdb running MiXCR on the 5' RACE reads. This table holds around 82,000 distinct CDR3 sequences, 7.7% found once. Before extraction, the whole blood was not fractionated, and total RNA was taken from it. The V gene is TRBV13, the J gene TRBJ2-3, with TRBD2 matching 13 bases. This clonotype was sampled from a male donor in good health. This CDR3 is CASSLVGVPGLAGSTDTQYF. The CDR3 bases are TGTGCCAGCAGCTTAGTCGGAGTCCCGGGACTAGCGGGAAGCACAGATACGCAGTATTTT.